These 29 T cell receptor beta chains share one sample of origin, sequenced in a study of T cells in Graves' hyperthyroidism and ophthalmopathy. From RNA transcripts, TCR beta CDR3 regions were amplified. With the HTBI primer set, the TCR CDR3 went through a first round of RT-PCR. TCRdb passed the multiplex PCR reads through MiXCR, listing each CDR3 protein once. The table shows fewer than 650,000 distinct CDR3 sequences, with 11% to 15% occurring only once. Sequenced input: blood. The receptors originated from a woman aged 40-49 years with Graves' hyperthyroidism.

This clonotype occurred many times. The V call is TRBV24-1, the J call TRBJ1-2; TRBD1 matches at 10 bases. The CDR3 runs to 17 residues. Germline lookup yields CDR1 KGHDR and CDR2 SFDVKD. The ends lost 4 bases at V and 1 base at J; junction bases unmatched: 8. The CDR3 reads CATSDPGTGANNYGYTF. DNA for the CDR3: TGTGCCACCAGTGACCCCGGGACAGGGGCGAATAACTATGGCTACACCTTC.

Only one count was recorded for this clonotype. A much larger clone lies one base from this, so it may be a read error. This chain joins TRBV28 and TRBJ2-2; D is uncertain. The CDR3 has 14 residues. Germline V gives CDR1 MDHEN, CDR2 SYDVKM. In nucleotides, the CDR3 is TGTGCCAGCAGTTTATCAGATCCGACCGAGGAGCTGTTTTTT. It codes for CASSLSDPTEELFF.

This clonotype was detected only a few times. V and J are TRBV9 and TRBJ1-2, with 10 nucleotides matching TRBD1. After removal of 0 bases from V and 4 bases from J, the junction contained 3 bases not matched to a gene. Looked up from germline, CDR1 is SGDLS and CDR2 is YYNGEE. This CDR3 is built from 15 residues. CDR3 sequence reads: CASSVGQGAGYGYTF. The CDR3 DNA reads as TGTGCCAGCAGCGTAGGACAGGGGGCTGGCTATGGCTACACCTTC.

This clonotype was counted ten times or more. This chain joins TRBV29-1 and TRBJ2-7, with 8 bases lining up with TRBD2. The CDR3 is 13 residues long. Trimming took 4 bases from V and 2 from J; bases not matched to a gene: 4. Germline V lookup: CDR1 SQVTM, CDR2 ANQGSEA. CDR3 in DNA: TGCAGCGTTGCCCAGACTAGCGCCTACGAGCAGTACTTC. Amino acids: CSVAQTSAYEQYF.

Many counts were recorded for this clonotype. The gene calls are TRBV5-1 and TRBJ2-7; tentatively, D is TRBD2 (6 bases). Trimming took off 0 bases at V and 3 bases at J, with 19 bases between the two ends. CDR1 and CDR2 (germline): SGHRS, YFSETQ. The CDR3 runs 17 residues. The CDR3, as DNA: TGCGCCAGCAGCTTGGGTTTAGCGGAACACTGGGTCTACGAGCAGTACTTC. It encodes CASSLGLAEHWVYEQYF.

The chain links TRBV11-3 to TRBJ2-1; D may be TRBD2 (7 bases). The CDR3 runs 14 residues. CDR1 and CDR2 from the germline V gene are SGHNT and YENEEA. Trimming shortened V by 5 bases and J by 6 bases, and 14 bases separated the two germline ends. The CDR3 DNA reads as TGTGCCAGCAGCCTAGGGGGGGGCGTCAATGAGCAGTTCTTC. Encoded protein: CASSLGGGVNEQFF.

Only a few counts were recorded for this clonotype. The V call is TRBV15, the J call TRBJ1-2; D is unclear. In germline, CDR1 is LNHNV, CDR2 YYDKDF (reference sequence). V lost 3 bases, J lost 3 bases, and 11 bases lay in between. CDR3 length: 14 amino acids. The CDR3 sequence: CATSSTDGYYGYTF. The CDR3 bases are TGTGCCACCAGCAGCACCGACGGCTACTATGGCTACACCTTC.

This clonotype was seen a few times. CDR3: CSASSGRSSYEQYF. The CDR3 DNA follows: TGCAGTGCCTCCAGCGGGAGAAGCTCCTACGAGCAGTACTTC. The genes are TRBV20-1 and TRBJ2-7; TRBD2 matches at 8 bases. Germline CDR1 reads DFQATT; CDR2 reads SNEGSKA (reference sequence). CDR3 length: 14 amino acids. V shed 6 bases, J shed 0 bases, and the junction held 7 bases outside the gene matches.

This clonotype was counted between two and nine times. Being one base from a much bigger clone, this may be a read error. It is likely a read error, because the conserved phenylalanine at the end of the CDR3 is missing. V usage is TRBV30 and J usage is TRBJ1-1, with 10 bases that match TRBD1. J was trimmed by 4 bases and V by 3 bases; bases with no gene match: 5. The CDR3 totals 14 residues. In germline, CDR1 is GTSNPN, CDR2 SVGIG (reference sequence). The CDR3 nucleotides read TGTGCCTGGAGGGGGACAGGGGTTTTCACTGAAGCTTTCCTT. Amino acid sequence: CAWRGTGVFTEAFL.

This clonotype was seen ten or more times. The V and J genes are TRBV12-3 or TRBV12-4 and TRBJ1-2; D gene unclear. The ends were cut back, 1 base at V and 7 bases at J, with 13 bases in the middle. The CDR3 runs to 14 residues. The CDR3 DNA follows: TGTGCCAGCAGTTTAGACAACTCCATCCTTGGCTACACCTTC. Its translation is CASSLDNSILGYTF.

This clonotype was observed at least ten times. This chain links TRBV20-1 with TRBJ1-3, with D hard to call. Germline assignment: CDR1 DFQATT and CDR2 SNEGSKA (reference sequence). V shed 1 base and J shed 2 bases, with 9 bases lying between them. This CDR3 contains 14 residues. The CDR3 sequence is CSARVRGAGNTIYF. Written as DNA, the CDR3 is TGCAGTGCTAGAGTGAGAGGTGCTGGAAACACCATATATTTT.

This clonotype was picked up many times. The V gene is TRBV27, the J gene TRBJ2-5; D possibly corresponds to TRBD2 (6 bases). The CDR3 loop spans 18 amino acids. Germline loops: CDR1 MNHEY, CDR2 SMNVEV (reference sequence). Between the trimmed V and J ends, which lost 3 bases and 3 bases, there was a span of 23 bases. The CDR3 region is CASSFIKAGLAIKETQYF. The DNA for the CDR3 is TGTGCCAGCAGTTTCATTAAAGCGGGCCTCGCCATCAAAGAGACCCAGTACTTC.

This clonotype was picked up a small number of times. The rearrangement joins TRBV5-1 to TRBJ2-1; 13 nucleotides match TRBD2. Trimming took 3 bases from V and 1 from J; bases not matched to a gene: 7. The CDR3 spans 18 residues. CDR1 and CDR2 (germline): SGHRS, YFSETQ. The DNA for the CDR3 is TGCGCCAGCAGCTCAGGACTAGCGGGAGAGGTATCCTACAATGAGCAGTTCTTC. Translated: CASSSGLAGEVSYNEQFF.

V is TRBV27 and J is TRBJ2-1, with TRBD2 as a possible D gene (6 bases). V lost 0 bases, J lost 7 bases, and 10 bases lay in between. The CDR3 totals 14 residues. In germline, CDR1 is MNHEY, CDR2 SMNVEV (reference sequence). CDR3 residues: CASSLSSGRNEQFF. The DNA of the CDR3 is TGTGCCAGCAGTTTATCGTCCGGGAGAAATGAGCAGTTCTTC.

The CDR3 bases are TGTGCCAGCAGCGTAGACCTGGACAGGGAGGAAGATACGCAGTATTTT. Translation: CASSVDLDREEDTQYF. The chain recombines TRBV9 with TRBJ2-3; 8 nucleotides match TRBD1. V shed 0 bases and J 5 bases; nucleotides not matched to a gene: 8. This CDR3 region has 16 residues. Germline CDR1 reads SGDLS; CDR2 reads YYNGEE. The full variable domain, its missing parts supplied by reference TRBV9 and TRBJ2-3, is DSGVTQTPKHLITATGQRVTLRCSPRSGDLSVYWYQQSLDQGLQFLIQYYNGEERAKGNILERFSAQQFPDLHSELNLSSLELGDSALYFCASSVDLDREEDTQYFGPGTRLTVL.

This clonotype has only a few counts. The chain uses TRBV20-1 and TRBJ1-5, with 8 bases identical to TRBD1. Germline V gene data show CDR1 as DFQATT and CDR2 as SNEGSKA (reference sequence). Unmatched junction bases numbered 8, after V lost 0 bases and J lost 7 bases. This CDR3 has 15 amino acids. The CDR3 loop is CSAREATGVRQPQHF. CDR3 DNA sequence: TGCAGTGCTAGAGAGGCGACAGGGGTGCGGCAGCCCCAGCATTTT.

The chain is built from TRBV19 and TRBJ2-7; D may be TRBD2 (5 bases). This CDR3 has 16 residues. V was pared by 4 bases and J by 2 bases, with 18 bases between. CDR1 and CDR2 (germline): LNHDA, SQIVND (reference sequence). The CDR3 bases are TGTGCCAGTAGTAATGAAGCGGAAACCTTGACCTACGAGCAGTACTTC. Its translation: CASSNEAETLTYEQYF.

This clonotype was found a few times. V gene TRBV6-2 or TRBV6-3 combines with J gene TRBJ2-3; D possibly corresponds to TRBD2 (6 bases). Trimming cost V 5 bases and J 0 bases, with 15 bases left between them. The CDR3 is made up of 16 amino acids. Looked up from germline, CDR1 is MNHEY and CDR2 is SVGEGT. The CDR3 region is CASSGWDFFSTDTQYF. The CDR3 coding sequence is TGTGCCAGCAGTGGCTGGGACTTCTTTAGCACAGATACGCAGTATTTT.

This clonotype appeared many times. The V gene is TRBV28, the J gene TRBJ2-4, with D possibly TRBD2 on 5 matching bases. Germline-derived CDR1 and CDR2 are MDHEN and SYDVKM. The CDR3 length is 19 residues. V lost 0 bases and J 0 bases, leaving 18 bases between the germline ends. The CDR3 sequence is CASSLWGGAVQLAKNIQYF. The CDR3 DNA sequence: TGTGCCAGCAGTTTATGGGGTGGAGCGGTCCAACTAGCCAAAAACATTCAGTACTTC.

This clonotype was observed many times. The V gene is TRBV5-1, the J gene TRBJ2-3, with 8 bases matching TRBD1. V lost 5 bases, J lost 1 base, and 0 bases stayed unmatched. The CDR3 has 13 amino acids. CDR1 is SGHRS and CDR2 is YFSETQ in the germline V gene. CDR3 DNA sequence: TGCGCCAGCAGGGGACAGGGCACAGATACGCAGTATTTT. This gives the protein CASRGQGTDTQYF.

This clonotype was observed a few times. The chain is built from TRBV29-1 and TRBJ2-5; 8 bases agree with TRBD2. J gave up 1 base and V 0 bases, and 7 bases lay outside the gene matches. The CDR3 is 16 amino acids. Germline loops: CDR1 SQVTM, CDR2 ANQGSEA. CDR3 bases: TGCAGCGTTGAAGATTGGAGCGGGAGTTCCCAAGAGACCCAGTACTTC. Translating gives CSVEDWSGSSQETQYF.

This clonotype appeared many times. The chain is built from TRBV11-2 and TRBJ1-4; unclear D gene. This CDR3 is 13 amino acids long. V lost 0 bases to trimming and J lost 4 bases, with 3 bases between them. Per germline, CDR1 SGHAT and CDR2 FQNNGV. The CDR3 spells CASSLDYNEKLFF. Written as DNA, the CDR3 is TGTGCCAGCAGCTTAGATTATAATGAAAAACTGTTTTTT.

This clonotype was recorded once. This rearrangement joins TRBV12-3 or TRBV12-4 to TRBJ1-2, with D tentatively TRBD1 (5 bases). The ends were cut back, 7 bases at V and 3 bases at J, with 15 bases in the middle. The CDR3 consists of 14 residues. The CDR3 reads CASKVRGGDYGYTF. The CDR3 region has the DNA TGTGCCAGCAAGGTTCGGGGGGGGGACTATGGCTACACCTTC.

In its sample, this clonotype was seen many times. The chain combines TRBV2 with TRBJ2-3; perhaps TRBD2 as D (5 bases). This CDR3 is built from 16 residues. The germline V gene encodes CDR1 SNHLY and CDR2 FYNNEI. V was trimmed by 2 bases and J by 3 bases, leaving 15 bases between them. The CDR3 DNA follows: TGTGCCAGCAGTGAACTTTCTCAGACGGGGACAGATACGCAGTATTTT. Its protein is CASSELSQTGTDTQYF.

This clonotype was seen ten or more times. The CDR3 DNA reads TGTGCCAGCTCAGCGGACGGAACCACTGAAGCTTTCTTT. Protein product: CASSADGTTEAFF. This rearrangement joins TRBV18 to TRBJ1-1; no clear D gene. Between the trimmed V and J ends, which lost 5 bases and 4 bases, there was a span of 11 bases. CDR1 and CDR2 from the germline V gene are KGHSH and LQKENI. This CDR3 contains 13 residues.

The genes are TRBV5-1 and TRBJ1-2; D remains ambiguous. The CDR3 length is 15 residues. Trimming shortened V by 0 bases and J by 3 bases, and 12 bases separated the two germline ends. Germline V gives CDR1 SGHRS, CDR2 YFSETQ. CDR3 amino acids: CASSLGHSTDYGYTF. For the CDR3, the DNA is TGCGCCAGCAGCTTGGGACACTCAACCGACTATGGCTACACCTTC. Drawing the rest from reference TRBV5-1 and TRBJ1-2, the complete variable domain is KAGVTQTPRYLIKTRGQQVTLSCSPISGHRSVSWYQQTPGQGLQFLFEYFSETQRNKGNFPGRFSGRQFSNSRSEMNVSTLELGDSALYLCASSLGHSTDYGYTFGSGTRLTVV.

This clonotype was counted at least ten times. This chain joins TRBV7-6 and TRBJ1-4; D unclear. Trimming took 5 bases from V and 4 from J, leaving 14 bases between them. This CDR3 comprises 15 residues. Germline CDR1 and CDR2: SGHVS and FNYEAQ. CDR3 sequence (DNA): TGTGCCAGCAGCCGAGACGGGGTTCATAATGAAAAACTGTTTTTT. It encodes CASSRDGVHNEKLFF. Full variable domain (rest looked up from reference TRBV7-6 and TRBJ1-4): GAGVSQSPRYKVTKRGQDVALRCDPISGHVSLYWYRQALGQGPEFLTYFNYEAQQDKSGLPNDRFSAERPEGSISTLTIQRTEQRDSAMYRCASSRDGVHNEKLFFGSGTQLSVL.

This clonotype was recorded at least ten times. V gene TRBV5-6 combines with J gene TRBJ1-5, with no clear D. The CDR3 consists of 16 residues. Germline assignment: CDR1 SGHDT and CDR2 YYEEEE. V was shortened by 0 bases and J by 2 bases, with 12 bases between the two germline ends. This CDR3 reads CASSLGAWTGNQPQHF. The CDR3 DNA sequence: TGTGCCAGCAGCTTGGGTGCGTGGACGGGCAATCAGCCCCAGCATTTT. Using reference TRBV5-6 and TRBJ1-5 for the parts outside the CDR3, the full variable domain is DAGVTQSPTHLIKTRGQQVTLRCSPKSGHDTVSWYQQALGQGPQFIFQYYEEEERQRGNFPDRFSGHQFPNYSSELNVNALLLGDSALYLCASSLGAWTGNQPQHFGDGTRLSIL.

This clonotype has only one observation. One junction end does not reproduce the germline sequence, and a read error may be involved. The CDR3 DNA follows: TGCGCCAGCAGCCTTAGCAGCATAGATACGCAGTATTTT. It encodes CASSLSSIDTQYF. The V call is TRBV5-1, the J call TRBJ2-3; no firm D call. The CDR3 spans 13 residues. Germline CDR1 is SGHRS and CDR2 is YFSETQ.